This TCR beta chain is from a study of cytomegalovirus exposure and HLA in healthy donors. Primers for the PCR totalled 60 Vbeta and 13 Jbeta. Some clones are missing from TCRdb's copy, which holds only in-frame ones; the method was immunoSEQ multiplex PCR. Of 130,000 or so clones listed, roughly 79% are singletons. CDR1 and CDR2 (germline): SGDLS, YYNGEE. This CDR3 has 16 amino acids. Trimming removed 4 bases from V and 5 bases from J, with 18 bases in between. V usage is TRBV9 and J usage is TRBJ1-4; tentatively, D is TRBD1 (5 bases). Sequencing was performed on PBMCs. The sequence was collected from a male donor in good health and CMV-seronegative. CDR3 amino acids: CASSPQSLGGNEKLFF. The CDR3 DNA reads as TGTGCCAGCAGCCCCCAGTCCCTGGGGGGAAATGAAAAACTGTTTTTT.